The source of this T cell receptor (beta chain) is a study of post-analysis software for immune sequencing data. Study at large: The disease courses covered relapsing-remitting, secondary progressive and progressive-relapsing multiple sclerosis.

V was cut by 5 bases and J by 2 bases, with 14 bases left in between. This CDR3 spans 15 amino acids. A remark on this clonotype: No antigen is known for it.

Tagging with unique molecular identifiers was a feature of the TCR beta cDNA libraries. Each sample of about 1 to 10 million input T cells yielded roughly 500,000 cDNA molecules, so each molecule approximated one T cell. TCRdb used MiXCR to reprocess the PCR reads, holding one entry per CDR3 protein. Among roughly 600,000 distinct CDR3 sequences listed, roughly 40% were seen once. Notes on the study in general: Normalized Chao1 diversity was significantly lower in multiple sclerosis patients than in controls. With F measure, samples from one preparation batch clustered together strongly. Included in a set of 5 or 6 TRBV segments more frequent in patients than controls were TRBV5-6, TRBV5-1 and TRBV20-1.

Source material: blood. This clonotype was sampled from a girl between 10 and 17 years old with multiple sclerosis. The V call is TRBV12-3 or TRBV12-4, the J call TRBJ2-3, with D perhaps TRBD2 (6 bases). CDR3 DNA: TGTGCCAGCAGTCCCGACGGGGGAACCACAGATACGCAGTATTTT. The encoded protein is CASSPDGGTTDTQYF.